The 23 T cell receptor beta chains below were found in one sample sequenced in a study of blood T cell repertoires in COVID-19. The method was immunoSEQ multiplex PCR; TCRdb's version includes in-frame clones alone and lacks a portion of them. The sample holds some 220,000 clones, roughly 80% seen once. The sequenced sample consisted of peripheral blood. These receptors originate from an older woman with active or convalescent COVID-19.

This clone has more than one count but fewer than ten. The chain is built from TRBV27 and TRBJ1-5, with 9 bases that match TRBD1. The trim removed 4 bases at V and 3 bases at J, leaving 7 bases unmatched. The CDR3 is made up of 16 amino acids. The germline V gene has CDR1 MNHEY and CDR2 SMNVEV (reference sequence). CDR3 in amino acids: CASSSTGGSPNQPQHF. In nucleotides, the CDR3 is TGTGCCAGCAGTTCCACAGGGGGCAGCCCCAATCAGCCCCAGCATTTT.

Only one count was recorded for this clone. V and J are TRBV5-6 and TRBJ1-2, with 10 bases matching TRBD1. This CDR3 is built from 15 residues. Germline V gives CDR1 SGHDT, CDR2 YYEEEE. With 0 bases clipped from V and 7 bases from J, the junction kept 6 bases outside the gene matches. The CDR3 sequence: CASSLAGTGVRGYTF. The CDR3 coding sequence is TGTGCCAGCAGCTTGGCCGGGACAGGGGTTCGTGGCTACACCTTC.

The chain couples TRBV3-1 (or the pseudogene TRBV3-2) to TRBJ2-3; 8 nucleotides align to TRBD2. Trimming at V came to 4 bases and at J to 0 bases, leaving 12 bases not matched to a gene. This CDR3 comprises 18 residues. CDR1 and CDR2 (germline): LGHDT, YNNKEL (reference sequence). The CDR3 sequence: CASSPRGSGASSTDTQYF. DNA of the CDR3: TGTGCCAGCAGCCCCCGCGGTAGCGGGGCCTCTAGCACAGATACGCAGTATTTT.

The J gene is TRBJ2-7, the V gene TRBV9, with D perhaps TRBD2 (5 bases). The CDR3 runs 13 residues. V was shortened by 3 bases and J by 4 bases, with 11 bases between the two germline ends. Germline CDR1 is SGDLS and CDR2 is YYNGEE. The CDR3 sequence is CASSGRTGYEQYF. The CDR3 nucleotides read TGTGCCAGCAGCGGACGGACTGGTTACGAGCAGTACTTC. The full variable domain, completed using reference TRBV9 and TRBJ2-7, is DSGVTQTPKHLITATGQRVTLRCSPRSGDLSVYWYQQSLDQGLQFLIQYYNGEERAKGNILERFSAQQFPDLHSELNLSSLELGDSALYFCASSGRTGYEQYFGPGTRLTVT.

The chain uses TRBV2 and TRBJ2-1; a weak D match, TRBD2 (5 bases). Germline values: CDR1 SNHLY, CDR2 FYNNEI. CDR3 length: 15 amino acids. Trimming pared 5 bases from V and 2 bases from J, leaving 13 bases between. The CDR3 sequence: CASSLTRGTYNEQFF. CDR3 nucleotide sequence: TGTGCCAGCAGTTTAACCCGGGGTACCTACAATGAGCAGTTCTTC.

The gene calls are TRBV28 and TRBJ2-2; possible D gene TRBD1, 6 bases. The CDR3 totals 15 residues. V was clipped by 5 bases and J by 6 bases, with 16 bases between them. Germline CDR1 MDHEN, CDR2 SYDVKM. CDR3 protein: CASSPPGRGPGELFF. In DNA form, the CDR3 reads TGTGCCAGCAGTCCGCCGGGCAGGGGCCCCGGGGAGCTGTTTTTT. Together with reference TRBV28 and TRBJ2-2, the CDR3 gives the full variable domain: DVKVTQSSRYLVKRTGEKVFLECVQDMDHENMFWYRQDPGLGLRLIYFSYDVKMKEKGDIPEGYSVSREKKERFSLILESASTNQTSMYLCASSPPGRGPGELFFGEGSRLTVL.

This chain links TRBV19 with TRBJ2-1; D possibly corresponds to TRBD2 (5 bases). Germline V gene data show CDR1 as LNHDA and CDR2 as SQIVND (reference sequence). The CDR3 runs to 13 residues. Trimming removed 5 bases from V and 6 bases from J, with 11 bases in between. CDR3 sequence (DNA): TGTGCCAGTAGTTCCCCTAGCATCAATGAGCAGTTCTTC. Translation gives CASSSPSINEQFF.

The V and J genes are TRBV15 and TRBJ2-1, with 9 bases that match TRBD1. J gave up 12 bases and V 1 base, and 10 bases lay outside the gene matches. This CDR3 has 15 residues. The germline V gene encodes CDR1 LNHNV and CDR2 YYDKDF (reference sequence). DNA for the CDR3: TGTGCCACCAGCAGAGCCCCGGGGACAGGGTGGGGGCAGTTCTTC. Its protein product is CATSRAPGTGWGQFF.

The genes are TRBV5-1 and TRBJ1-4; 12 bases are shared with TRBD1. The CDR3 sequence is 18 residues long. The trim removed 4 bases at V and 2 bases at J, leaving 9 bases unmatched. Germline lookup yields CDR1 SGHRS and CDR2 YFSETQ. Here the CDR3 DNA reads TGCGCCAGCAGCCTGGGACAGGGGGCGCGGGTGACTAATGAAAAACTGTTTTTT. The encoded protein is CASSLGQGARVTNEKLFF.

This chain joins TRBV19 and TRBJ2-2; the D gene is possibly TRBD2 (5 bases). Deletions cut 4 bases from V and 6 bases from J, with 9 bases between. The V gene's germline CDR1 is LNHDA and CDR2 SQIVND (reference sequence). The CDR3 totals 13 residues. Here the CDR3 DNA reads TGTGCCAGTAGTAGAACTAGAGCCGGGGAGCTGTTTTTT. Its translation: CASSRTRAGELFF. The full variable domain, completed using reference TRBV19 and TRBJ2-2, is DGGITQSPKYLFRKEGQNVTLSCEQNLNHDAMYWYRQDPGQGLRLIYYSQIVNDFQKGDIAEGYSVSREKKESFPLTVTSAQKNPTAFYLCASSRTRAGELFFGEGSRLTVL.

The genes are TRBV20-1 and TRBJ2-3; 7 bases agree with TRBD1. Germline CDR1 and CDR2: DFQATT and SNEGSKA (reference sequence). CDR3 length: 15 amino acids. J lost 0 bases, V lost 3 bases, and 6 bases had no gene match. The CDR3 reads CSASRQGLSTDTQYF. CDR3 coding DNA: TGCAGTGCTAGTCGACAGGGCCTCAGCACAGATACGCAGTATTTT.

The rearrangement uses TRBV15 and TRBJ2-7, with D perhaps TRBD1 (6 bases). This CDR3 has 14 residues. V was pared by 3 bases and J by 5 bases, with 14 bases between. Germline assignment: CDR1 LNHNV and CDR2 YYDKDF (reference sequence). The CDR3 is CATSSPQTGNEQYF. The CDR3 DNA is TGTGCCACCAGCAGTCCCCAGACAGGAAACGAGCAGTACTTC.

The V call is TRBV6-5, the J call TRBJ1-2; 9 positions match TRBD1. CDR3 length equals 15 residues. Germline V gene lookup returns CDR1 MNHEY and CDR2 SVGAGI. The trim removed 7 bases at V and 3 bases at J, leaving 9 bases unmatched. CDR3 region: CASTGPTGGYYGYTF. The CDR3 bases are TGTGCCAGCACAGGCCCGACAGGGGGTTACTATGGCTACACCTTC.

This chain links TRBV10-3 with TRBJ2-1; 12 bases line up with TRBD1. V trimming: 6 bases; J trimming: 9 bases; junction bases outside the gene matches: 9. The CDR3 is made up of 15 amino acids. Germline V gene lookup returns CDR1 ENHRY and CDR2 SYGVKD. In DNA, the CDR3 is TGTGCCATCAGGTCGGGACAGGGGGCCGTTAGTGAGCAGTTCTTC. As protein: CAIRSGQGAVSEQFF.

This chain uses TRBV6-5 with TRBJ2-7; possible D gene TRBD1, 6 bases. This CDR3 contains 12 residues. Germline CDR1 is MNHEY and CDR2 is SVGAGI. Trimming stripped 7 bases from V and 5 bases from J, with 12 bases between. The CDR3: CASIAGGDEQYV. In DNA, the CDR3 is TGTGCCAGCATCGCTGGGGGCGACGAGCAGTACGTC.

This clone was picked up one time. The chain joins TRBV5-8 to TRBJ1-6; 9 bases are a match to TRBD1. V lost 1 base and J lost 8; bases outside the gene matches: 1. The CDR3 runs to 14 residues. CDR1 is SGHTS and CDR2 is YDEGEE in the germline V gene. CDR3 coding DNA: TGTGCCAGCAGCTTGACAGGGGGCTATTCACCCCTCCACTTT. It encodes CASSLTGGYSPLHF.

The J gene is TRBJ2-1, the V gene TRBV5-4; 7 bases match TRBD2. Germline CDR1 and CDR2: SGHNT and YYREEE (reference sequence). This CDR3 comprises 12 residues. V lost 7 bases, J lost 7 bases, and 5 bases stayed unmatched. CDR3 bases: TGTGCCAGCGGGATCGGGGGGAATGAGCAGTTCTTC. Protein: CASGIGGNEQFF.

Details on this clone: Other DNA sequences in this sample translate to the same CDR3. The gene calls are TRBV9 and TRBJ2-3; D perhaps matches TRBD1 (6 bases). CDR1 is SGDLS, CDR2 YYNGEE, per germline. Trimming cost V 0 bases and J 2 bases, with 10 bases left between them. The CDR3 runs 15 residues. In nucleotides, the CDR3 is TGTGCCAGCAGCGTAGGAACAGGGCCCACAGATACGCAGTATTTT. Its protein product is CASSVGTGPTDTQYF.

This clone was seen a single time. This chain joins TRBV10-3 and TRBJ2-5; weak D call: TRBD1 (6 bases). V lost 6 bases and J 2 bases, leaving 13 bases between the germline ends. This CDR3 is 14 amino acids long. Germline V gene data show CDR1 as ENHRY and CDR2 as SYGVKD. CDR3 amino acids: CAISPGTNQETQYF. CDR3 DNA sequence: TGTGCCATCAGCCCCGGGACAAATCAAGAGACCCAGTACTTC.

The chain combines TRBV6-6 with TRBJ1-1; the D gene is possibly TRBD1 (5 bases). This CDR3 is 16 amino acids long. V was pared by 2 bases and J by 1 base, with 14 bases between. CDR1 MNHNY and CDR2 SVGAGI come from the germline V gene (reference sequence). The CDR3 nucleotides read TGTGCCAGCAGTTACGACGCCCCAGGGAAGAACACTGAAGCTTTCTTT. Protein product: CASSYDAPGKNTEAFF.

This clone was seen repeatedly, ten times or more. The rearrangement links TRBV7-2 to TRBJ1-6; D not certain. This CDR3 has 12 amino acids. Germline loops: CDR1 SGHTA, CDR2 FQGNSA. Trimming removed 1 base at V and 9 bases at J, with 4 bases between. The CDR3 coding sequence is TGTGCCAGCAGCTTAGGGGCTTCACCCCTCCACTTT. It specifies CASSLGASPLHF. The variable domain in full, completed from reference TRBV7-2 and TRBJ1-6, reads GAGVSQSPSNKVTEKGKDVELRCDPISGHTALYWYRQSLGQGLEFLIYFQGNSAPDKSGLPSDRFSAERTGGSVSTLTIQRTQQEDSAVYLCASSLGASPLHFGNGTRLTVT.

The chain uses TRBV5-8 and TRBJ1-1, with D hard to call. CDR3 size: 13 residues. The V end lost 2 bases, the J end lost 1 base, and 6 bases lay between the germline ends. Looked up from germline, CDR1 is SGHTS and CDR2 is YDEGEE. The CDR3 region is CASSFVPNTEAFF. CDR3 sequence (DNA): TGTGCCAGCAGCTTCGTTCCGAACACTGAAGCTTTCTTT.

The rearrangement joins TRBV29-1 to TRBJ2-1; weak D call: TRBD2 (5 bases). V lost 0 bases and J 7 bases, leaving 19 bases between the germline ends. The germline V gene encodes CDR1 SQVTM and CDR2 ANQGSEA. This CDR3 has 16 residues. CDR3 protein: CSVEELAPRSYNEQFF. The DNA for the CDR3 is TGCAGCGTTGAAGAGCTAGCCCCTCGATCTTATAATGAGCAGTTCTTC.